These 32 T cell receptor beta chains originate from one sample sequenced in a study of blood T cell repertoires in COVID-19. Produced via immunoSEQ multiplex PCR; TCRdb's table is partial and in-frame only. Here the sample spans about 250,000 clones, about 85% being singletons. The sample taken for sequencing was peripheral blood. The receptors come from a human donor with COVID-19, enrolled during active disease. The donor label of this sample is uncertain.

The rearrangement links TRBV19 to TRBJ2-3; 7 bases agree with TRBD1. J was trimmed by 14 bases and V by 5 bases; bases with no gene match: 7. CDR3 length: 11 amino acids. Germline V gene lookup returns CDR1 LNHDA and CDR2 SQIVND (reference sequence). The CDR3 DNA is TGTGCCAGTAGTCAAGACAGGGCTTGGTATTTT. Translated, it gives CASSQDRAWYF.

V and J are TRBV15 and TRBJ2-3; possible D gene TRBD2, 6 bases. Germline V gene sequence: CDR1 LNHNV, CDR2 YYDKDF (reference sequence). The CDR3 extends over 13 amino acids. Between the trimmed V and J ends, which lost 8 bases and 6 bases, there was a span of 15 bases. The CDR3 loop is CATRGFSVDTQYF. The CDR3 nucleotides read TGTGCCACCCGGGGGTTTAGTGTGGATACGCAGTATTTT.

The J gene is TRBJ2-7, the V gene TRBV6-6; 9 nucleotides align to TRBD1. The junction had 3 bases not matched to a gene; V was cut back by 10 bases and J by 2 bases. This CDR3 is 12 amino acids long. The germline CDR1 and CDR2 sequences are MNHNY and SVGAGI (reference sequence). Here the CDR3 reads CATGTGTYEQYF. DNA of the CDR3: TGTGCCACCGGGACAGGGACCTACGAGCAGTACTTC.

The chain is built from TRBV7-8 and TRBJ2-1; the match to TRBD2 covers 8 bases. Trimming took 2 bases from V and 8 from J; bases not matched to a gene: 2. The CDR3 length is 13 residues. Looked up from germline, CDR1 is SGHVS and CDR2 is FQNEAQ. CDR3 protein: CASSLTGRDEQFF. The CDR3 DNA reads TGTGCCAGCAGCTTAACCGGGAGGGATGAGCAGTTCTTC.

The chain employs TRBV28 and TRBJ1-5; 9 bases agree with TRBD1. The J segment lost 7 bases and the V segment lost 6 bases, leaving 7 bases of the junction unmatched. The CDR3 runs 14 residues. Germline CDR1 MDHEN, CDR2 SYDVKM. The CDR3 DNA sequence: TGTGCCAGCAGACGACAGGGGGTGGGACAGCCCCAGCATTTT. The encoded protein is CASRRQGVGQPQHF.

The chain couples TRBV3-1 (or the pseudogene TRBV3-2) to TRBJ2-1; D possibly corresponds to TRBD2 (5 bases). The CDR3 is made up of 13 amino acids. Germline V gene data show CDR1 as LGHDT and CDR2 as YNNKEL (reference sequence). V lost 0 bases and J 11 bases, leaving 11 bases between the germline ends. The CDR3, as DNA: TGTGCCAGCAGCCAAGATAGTGAGACTAAGCAGTTCTTC. It encodes CASSQDSETKQFF.

The count of this clone is one. The chain carries TRBV9 and TRBJ1-2; no clear D. The V and J ends lost 7 bases and 7 bases respectively, with 17 bases between them. This CDR3 is 13 amino acids long. Germline CDR1 SGDLS, CDR2 YYNGEE. The CDR3 loop reads CASGLNSLGGYTF. CDR3 coding DNA: TGTGCCAGCGGATTGAACAGTCTGGGTGGCTACACCTTC. Filled out from reference TRBV9 and TRBJ1-2, the complete variable domain reads DSGVTQTPKHLITATGQRVTLRCSPRSGDLSVYWYQQSLDQGLQFLIQYYNGEERAKGNILERFSAQQFPDLHSELNLSSLELGDSALYFCASGLNSLGGYTFGSGTRLTVV.

This chain uses TRBV29-1 with TRBJ2-3, with D possibly matching TRBD1 (5 bases). The germline V and J ends were trimmed by 4 bases and 1 base, with 12 bases remaining between them. The V gene's germline CDR1 is SQVTM and CDR2 ANQGSEA. The CDR3 contains 14 residues. In DNA form, the CDR3 reads TGCAGCGTTGCCAGGGTTACCGGCACAGATACGCAGTATTTT. The encoded protein is CSVARVTGTDTQYF.

This clone has just a few counts. The rearrangement joins TRBV6-5 to TRBJ2-3; D is unresolved. The germline V gene has CDR1 MNHEY and CDR2 SVGAGI. This CDR3 region has 14 residues. Trimming left V 8 bases short and J 2 bases short, with 14 bases between. The CDR3: CASGTNAFTDTQYF. The CDR3 DNA reads as TGTGCCAGCGGCACTAATGCGTTCACAGATACGCAGTATTTT.

The chain joins TRBV7-9 to TRBJ1-2, with 11 bases that match TRBD1. The CDR3 spans 16 residues. Per the germline V gene, CDR1 is SEHNR and CDR2 is FQNEAQ (reference sequence). Losses at the gene ends were 5 bases for V and 7 bases for J; bases not matched to a gene: 12. Here the CDR3 reads CASSHSDRGLSGGYTF. In DNA, the CDR3 is TGTGCCAGCAGCCATTCGGACAGGGGGCTTTCAGGTGGCTACACCTTC.

This sequence joins TRBV20-1 and TRBJ1-4; D possibly corresponds to TRBD1 (6 bases). From germline, CDR1 is DFQATT and CDR2 SNEGSKA (reference sequence). The CDR3 runs 16 residues. The V end lost 3 bases, the J end lost 0 bases, and 14 bases lay between the germline ends. Here the CDR3 DNA reads TGCAGTGCTAGTCTCCAGGGGCGGGCAACTAATGAAAAACTGTTTTTT. The encoded protein is CSASLQGRATNEKLFF.

The chain links TRBV3-1 (or the pseudogene TRBV3-2) to TRBJ1-2, with D possibly TRBD1 on 5 matching bases. The V gene's germline CDR1 is LGHDT and CDR2 YNNKEL (reference sequence). V lost 2 bases to trimming and J lost 8 bases, with 12 bases between them. The CDR3 sequence is 13 residues long. The CDR3 reads CASSQTRAKGYTF. CDR3 nucleotides: TGTGCCAGCAGCCAAACCAGGGCGAAGGGCTACACCTTC.

This clone is a singleton in its sample. J is TRBJ1-1 and V is TRBV3-1 (or the pseudogene TRBV3-2); 7 bases map to TRBD1. Trimming cost V 4 bases and J 9 bases; bases outside gene matches: 17. The V gene's germline CDR1 is LGHDT and CDR2 YNNKEL (reference sequence). This CDR3 region has 16 residues. Here the CDR3 DNA reads TGTGCCAGCAGCCTACTCCCAGGGGGGCAGGGCCTGAAAGCTTTCTTT. Amino acid sequence: CASSLLPGGQGLKAFF.

This clone was seen once. The chain recombines TRBV5-5 with TRBJ1-2; D gene uncertain. V lost 0 bases, J lost 5 bases, and 11 bases lay in between. The CDR3 length is 14 residues. Germline CDR1 SGHKS, CDR2 YYEKEE (reference sequence). The CDR3 coding sequence is TGTGCCAGCAGCTTGGAACACCCATTATATGGCTACACCTTC. Translation gives CASSLEHPLYGYTF.

The V and J genes are TRBV30 and TRBJ1-2; D possibly corresponds to TRBD1 (5 bases). The germline V gene has CDR1 GTSNPN and CDR2 SVGIG (reference sequence). This CDR3 has 14 amino acids. V lost 1 base and J lost 8, with 17 bases in between. CDR3 amino acids: CAWSDGWGLGGYTF. Written as DNA, the CDR3 is TGTGCCTGGAGTGACGGTTGGGGCCTAGGAGGCTACACCTTC.

The chain is built from TRBV29-1 and TRBJ1-1; possible D gene TRBD1, 6 bases. This CDR3 has 12 residues. Trimming removed 4 bases at V and 2 bases at J, with 8 bases between. From germline, CDR1 is SQVTM and CDR2 ANQGSEA. The CDR3 protein is CSVARGNTEAFF. In nucleotides, the CDR3 is TGCAGCGTTGCCAGGGGTAACACTGAAGCTTTCTTT.

The rearrangement links TRBV28 to TRBJ1-5; possible D gene TRBD1, 5 bases. V shed 2 bases and J shed 0 bases, with 11 bases lying between them. The CDR3 extends over 16 amino acids. From germline, CDR1 is MDHEN and CDR2 SYDVKM. CDR3 region: CASSLVTAYSNQPQHF. DNA for the CDR3: TGTGCCAGCAGTTTAGTGACAGCTTATAGCAATCAGCCCCAGCATTTT.

The rearrangement links TRBV7-2 to TRBJ2-3; possibly TRBD2 for D (6 bases). This CDR3 contains 15 residues. Germline V gene data show CDR1 as SGHTA and CDR2 as FQGNSA. Trimming shortened V by 5 bases and J by 0 bases, and 12 bases separated the two germline ends. CDR3: CASSAGTPSTDTQYF. The CDR3 DNA sequence: TGTGCCAGCAGCGCCGGGACTCCTAGCACAGATACGCAGTATTTT.

The V and J genes are TRBV6-5 and TRBJ1-4, with 7 bases fitting TRBD1. The germline V gene encodes CDR1 MNHEY and CDR2 SVGAGI. This CDR3 region has 14 residues. V trimming: 8 bases; J trimming: 2 bases; junction bases outside the gene matches: 5. The CDR3 DNA is TGTGCCAGCGATACAGGGGCTACTAATGAAAAACTGTTTTTT. Its translation is CASDTGATNEKLFF.

On this clone itself: A read error may be the cause here, since a much bigger clone is one base away. Other nucleotide sequences in the sample specify the same CDR3. CDR3 loop: CASSFQNTGELFF. CDR3 nucleotides: TGTGCCAGCAGTTTTCAGAACACCGGGGAGCTGTTTTTT. The chain is built from TRBV28 and TRBJ2-2; D remains unclear. Germline values: CDR1 MDHEN, CDR2 SYDVKM. Trimming pared 3 bases from V and 1 base from J, leaving 3 bases between. The CDR3 loop spans 13 amino acids.

The CDR3 nucleotides read TGTGCCAGCAAAGGGGGTCTCGGCACTGAAGCTTTCTTT. The encoded protein is CASKGGLGTEAFF. The chain links TRBV27 to TRBJ1-1; D may be TRBD1 (6 bases). CDR3 size: 13 residues. Trimming stripped 7 bases from V and 4 bases from J, with 13 bases between. Germline values: CDR1 MNHEY, CDR2 SMNVEV (reference sequence).

This sequence joins TRBV9 and TRBJ1-1, with 10 bases fitting TRBD1. This CDR3 has 15 residues. CDR1 and CDR2 from the germline V gene are SGDLS and YYNGEE. V lost 4 bases, J lost 1 base, and 4 bases stayed unmatched. This CDR3 is CASSFRQGANTEAFF. The CDR3 DNA is TGTGCCAGCAGCTTCCGACAGGGGGCGAACACTGAAGCTTTCTTT.

The CDR3 is CASSLGGVGAYEQYF. The CDR3 bases are TGTGCCAGCAGCTTAGGAGGTGTCGGGGCCTACGAGCAGTACTTC. This chain joins TRBV7-9 and TRBJ2-7; TRBD2 is a possible D gene (5 bases). V lost 1 base, J lost 2 bases, and 12 bases lay in between. This CDR3 has 15 residues. CDR1 is SEHNR and CDR2 is FQNEAQ in the germline V gene (reference sequence).

The genes are TRBV5-6 and TRBJ1-3; 8 nucleotides match TRBD1. Trimming at V came to 4 bases and at J to 0 bases, leaving 9 bases not matched to a gene. This CDR3 contains 17 residues. CDR1 and CDR2 (germline): SGHDT, YYEEEE. CDR3 in amino acids: CASSRTGRPISGNTIYF. The CDR3 DNA reads as TGTGCCAGCAGCCGGACAGGGAGGCCCATCTCTGGAAACACCATATATTTT.

CDR3 coding DNA: TGTGCCTGGAATACAGGGGGCAACGAGCAGTACTTC. Translation: CAWNTGGNEQYF. The genes are TRBV30 and TRBJ2-7, with TRBD1 matching 9 bases. V was pared by 4 bases and J by 5 bases, with 3 bases of the junction left unmatched. Germline V CDR1 and CDR2: GTSNPN, SVGIG (reference sequence). The CDR3 loop spans 12 amino acids. The full variable domain, its missing parts supplied by reference TRBV30 and TRBJ2-7, is SQTIHQWPATLVQPVGSPLSLECTVEGTSNPNLYWYRQAAGRGLQLLFYSVGIGQISSEVPQNLSASRPQDRQFILSSKKLLLSDSGFYLCAWNTGGNEQYFGPGTRLTVT.

The chain uses TRBV19 and TRBJ2-3; D gene uncertain. The CDR3 extends over 12 amino acids. The germline V gene has CDR1 LNHDA and CDR2 SQIVND (reference sequence). V was cut by 6 bases and J by 5 bases, with 9 bases left in between. Here the CDR3 reads CASSPTRDTQYF. For the CDR3, the DNA is TGTGCCAGTAGCCCTACTCGAGATACGCAGTATTTT.

This chain links TRBV19 with TRBJ1-5; TRBD1 matches at 7 bases. With 1 base clipped from V and 4 bases from J, the junction kept 7 bases outside the gene matches. The CDR3 has 16 residues. The germline CDR1 and CDR2 sequences are LNHDA and SQIVND (reference sequence). CDR3 in DNA: TGTGCCAGTAGTATAGTAGGGCGACAGGGAAATCAGCCCCAGCATTTT. Amino acids: CASSIVGRQGNQPQHF.

The V gene is TRBV6-1, the J gene TRBJ2-7; a weak D match, TRBD1 (6 bases). The CDR3 contains 14 residues. Trimming left V 3 bases short and J 2 bases short, with 11 bases between. The germline CDR1 and CDR2 sequences are MNHNS and SASEGT. The CDR3 spells CASSEGPGAYEQYF. CDR3 nucleotide sequence: TGTGCCAGCAGTGAGGGTCCAGGGGCCTACGAGCAGTACTTC.

The chain carries TRBV6-2 or TRBV6-3 and TRBJ2-3; TRBD1 is a possible D gene (8 bases). Germline V CDR1 and CDR2: MNHEY, SVGEGT. V was shortened by 5 bases and J by 3 bases, with 18 bases between the two germline ends. The length of the CDR3 is 16 residues. This CDR3 reads CASSDPGQGGTDTQYF. The CDR3 DNA follows: TGTGCCAGCAGTGACCCCGGACAGGGAGGGACAGATACGCAGTATTTT.

The V call is TRBV20-1, the J call TRBJ1-1; TRBD1 is a possible D gene (5 bases). The ends were cut back, 6 bases at V and 7 bases at J, with 9 bases in the middle. The length of the CDR3 is 10 residues. Germline V CDR1 and CDR2: DFQATT, SNEGSKA (reference sequence). CDR3 DNA: TGCAGTGCGGGGAGGGGTGAAGCTTTCTTT. Translating gives CSAGRGEAFF.

The CDR3 DNA is TGTGCCAGTAACAAGAACGGGGAGACCCAGTACTTC. Its protein is CASNKNGETQYF. The chain joins TRBV19 to TRBJ2-5; no clear D gene. Trimming shortened V by 7 bases and J by 5 bases, and 11 bases separated the two germline ends. The V gene's germline CDR1 is LNHDA and CDR2 SQIVND (reference sequence). This CDR3 spans 12 amino acids. The variable domain in full, with the rest retrieved from reference TRBV19 and TRBJ2-5, is DGGITQSPKYLFRKEGQNVTLSCEQNLNHDAMYWYRQDPGQGLRLIYYSQIVNDFQKGDIAEGYSVSREKKESFPLTVTSAQKNPTAFYLCASNKNGETQYFGPGTRLLVL.

This sequence joins TRBV28 and TRBJ2-7, with D maybe TRBD2 (6 bases). Germline V gives CDR1 MDHEN, CDR2 SYDVKM. This CDR3 has 16 residues. Trimming removed 7 bases from V and 4 bases from J, with 23 bases in between. The CDR3 reads CASTRSRRDGGYEQYF. CDR3 sequence (DNA): TGTGCCAGCACTCGCTCTAGGAGGGACGGAGGATACGAGCAGTACTTC. Combining the CDR3 with reference TRBV28 and TRBJ2-7 gives the whole variable domain DVKVTQSSRYLVKRTGEKVFLECVQDMDHENMFWYRQDPGLGLRLIYFSYDVKMKEKGDIPEGYSVSREKKERFSLILESASTNQTSMYLCASTRSRRDGGYEQYFGPGTRLTVT.